These 14 T cell receptor beta chains originate from one sample sequenced in a study of glioma-infiltrating T cells after dendritic cell vaccination. Only in-frame clones appear in the TCRdb table, and some are missing; sequencing was by immunoSEQ multiplex PCR. In the table there are about 92,000 clones, over 75% of which are singletons. Material: blood, obtained before dendritic cell vaccination. The source is a human donor with glioblastoma.

Concerning this clone itself: Germline and junction disagree at one end, which may indicate a read error. J is TRBJ2-7 and V is TRBV25-1; D possibly corresponds to TRBD1 (5 bases). The CDR3 is made up of 11 amino acids. Germline values: CDR1 MGHDK, CDR2 SYGVNS. The CDR3 is CASEGHIITHF. CDR3 DNA: TGTGCCAGCGAAGGACACATTATAACCCACTTC.

The chain combines TRBV27 with TRBJ1-1, with D perhaps TRBD1 (5 bases). This CDR3 region has 15 residues. V lost 5 bases to trimming and J lost 1 base, with 14 bases between them. Germline CDR1 reads MNHEY; CDR2 reads SMNVEV (reference sequence). The CDR3 nucleotides read TGTGCCAGCAGTCCCCCCTGGACACCGAACACTGAAGCTTTCTTT. It translates to CASSPPWTPNTEAFF.

The J gene is TRBJ1-2, the V gene TRBV13, with 9 bases matching TRBD1. CDR3 size: 15 residues. CDR1 and CDR2 (germline): PRHDT, FYEKMQ (reference sequence). The junction had 7 bases not matched to a gene; V was cut back by 2 bases and J by 6 bases. CDR3 amino acids: CASSLREQGANGYTF. The CDR3 DNA sequence: TGTGCCAGCAGCTTAAGGGAACAGGGGGCAAATGGCTACACCTTC.

The chain joins TRBV11-2 to TRBJ2-7; D gene uncertain. Trimming left V 1 base short and J 3 bases short, with 7 bases between. This CDR3 has 13 residues. In germline, CDR1 is SGHAT, CDR2 FQNNGV. The CDR3 coding sequence is TGTGCCAGCAGCTTAGTAGTCGGCTACGAGCAGTACTTC. Residues: CASSLVVGYEQYF.

The rearrangement uses TRBV5-1 and TRBJ1-1; D remains ambiguous. The CDR3 extends over 14 amino acids. Germline-derived CDR1 and CDR2 are SGHRS and YFSETQ. V was shortened by 1 base and J by 1 base, with 8 bases between the two germline ends. CDR3 sequence reads: CASSLHPENTEAFF. The CDR3 region has the DNA TGCGCCAGCAGCTTGCACCCAGAGAACACTGAAGCTTTCTTT.

This rearrangement joins TRBV6-4 to TRBJ2-1; 8 nucleotides match TRBD2. Germline V gene data show CDR1 as MRHNA and CDR2 as SNTAGT. The CDR3 has 15 amino acids. With V trimmed by 4 bases and J by 6 bases, 8 bases remained unmatched. CDR3 sequence reads: CASSGLAGGPNEQFF. In DNA, the CDR3 is TGTGCCAGCAGTGGTTTGGCGGGAGGCCCCAATGAGCAGTTCTTC.

This chain links TRBV25-1 with TRBJ1-4; 9 nucleotides align to TRBD1. CDR1 MGHDK and CDR2 SYGVNS come from the germline V gene. V shed 5 bases and J 7 bases; nucleotides not matched to a gene: 8. The CDR3 runs 15 residues. CDR3 sequence (DNA): TGTGCCAGCAGTATATCGGGACAGGGTGGTGAAAAACTGTTTTTT. It translates to CASSISGQGGEKLFF.

The chain couples TRBV30 to TRBJ2-7, with TRBD2 matching over 10 bases. V lost 2 bases to trimming and J lost 3 bases; unmatched junction nucleotides: 10. This CDR3 is built from 16 residues. Looked up from germline, CDR1 is GTSNPN and CDR2 is SVGIG (reference sequence). CDR3 nucleotides: TGTGCCTGGAGTCACGCCCCAGCGGGAGGGAACTACGAGCAGTACTTC. This sequence encodes CAWSHAPAGGNYEQYF.

The table lists this clone with a few counts. This sequence joins TRBV7-9 and TRBJ2-7, with 7 bases fitting TRBD1. There are 13 residues in the CDR3. Germline V gene sequence: CDR1 SEHNR, CDR2 FQNEAQ (reference sequence). V lost 3 bases, J lost 2 bases, and 1 base stayed unmatched. The chain's CDR3 is CASSFGTAYEQYF. DNA of the CDR3: TGTGCCAGCAGCTTCGGGACAGCCTACGAGCAGTACTTC.

The rearrangement uses TRBV5-4 and TRBJ2-7; perhaps TRBD2 as D (5 bases). The CDR3 has 15 amino acids. Trimming took off 4 bases at V and 3 bases at J, with 17 bases between the two ends. Germline V CDR1 and CDR2: SGHNT, YYREEE (reference sequence). The CDR3 coding sequence is TGTGCCAGCAGCCTCGGGATCGCCCTTCGCTACGAGCAGTACTTC. Residues: CASSLGIALRYEQYF.

This clone was counted a single time. The chain employs TRBV7-6 and TRBJ2-3, with 7 bases lining up with TRBD2. V lost 3 bases and J lost 2; bases outside the gene matches: 8. Germline CDR1 and CDR2: SGHVS and FNYEAQ. This CDR3 spans 16 amino acids. The CDR3 DNA reads TGTGCCAGCAGCTTGGGCGGGGGTAGGAACACAGATACGCAGTATTTT. This sequence encodes CASSLGGGRNTDTQYF.

The chain couples TRBV27 to TRBJ2-1, with D possibly matching TRBD2 (6 bases). The CDR3 runs 16 residues. The germline V and J ends were trimmed by 6 bases and 4 bases, with 19 bases remaining between them. The germline CDR1 and CDR2 sequences are MNHEY and SMNVEV (reference sequence). The CDR3 spells CASSGSGGLSYNEQFF. CDR3 in DNA: TGTGCCAGCAGCGGGTCCGGGGGACTCTCTTACAATGAGCAGTTCTTC.

The rearrangement joins TRBV2 to TRBJ2-7; 9 nucleotides line up with TRBD1. V was clipped by 3 bases and J by 11 bases; unmatched bases: 8. Germline V lookup: CDR1 SNHLY, CDR2 FYNNEI. The CDR3 is made up of 13 amino acids. CDR3 in amino acids: CASSEPDRGREYF. The CDR3 DNA reads TGTGCCAGCAGTGAGCCGGACAGGGGCCGAGAGTACTTC.

This clone was seen a few times. The chain uses TRBV5-5 and TRBJ2-1, with 12 bases lining up with TRBD2. Germline V gene lookup returns CDR1 SGHKS and CDR2 YYEKEE (reference sequence). Losses at the gene ends were 1 base for V and 9 bases for J; bases not matched to a gene: 8. The CDR3 runs 16 residues. The CDR3 region has the DNA TGTGCCAGCAGCTTGTCTTCTAGCGGGGGGGCCGGTGAGCAGTTCTTC. It yields the protein CASSLSSSGGAGEQFF. The variable domain in full, with the rest retrieved from reference TRBV5-5 and TRBJ2-1, is DAGVTQSPTHLIKTRGQQVTLRCSPISGHKSVSWYQQVLGQGPQFIFQYYEKEERGRGNFPDRFSARQFPNYSSELNVNALLLGDSALYLCASSLSSSGGAGEQFFGPGTRLTVL.